This entry describes one T cell receptor beta chain. Following extraction, RNA underwent reverse transcription to cDNA, which served as the sequencing template. TCRdb's table, derived via immunoSEQ multiplex PCR, lists solely in-frame clones and lacks some. The sample carries some 51,000 clones, around 96% recorded once. This specimen comes from a study of CD8+ T cells in alopecia areata. The CDR3 length is 12 residues. V was clipped by 5 bases and J by 11 bases, with 13 bases between them. Per the germline V gene, CDR1 is SGHTA and CDR2 is FQGNSA. Sorting from PBMCs produced CD4+ and CD8+ T cells. The TCR comes from a human donor with alopecia areata. The sample was CD8+ T cells sorted from blood, taken at week 0. This sequence joins TRBV7-2 and TRBJ1-5; D is uncertain. The CDR3 coding sequence is TGTGCCAGCAGCGTCGGCGGCCTTACCCAGCATTTT. Encoded protein: CASSVGGLTQHF.